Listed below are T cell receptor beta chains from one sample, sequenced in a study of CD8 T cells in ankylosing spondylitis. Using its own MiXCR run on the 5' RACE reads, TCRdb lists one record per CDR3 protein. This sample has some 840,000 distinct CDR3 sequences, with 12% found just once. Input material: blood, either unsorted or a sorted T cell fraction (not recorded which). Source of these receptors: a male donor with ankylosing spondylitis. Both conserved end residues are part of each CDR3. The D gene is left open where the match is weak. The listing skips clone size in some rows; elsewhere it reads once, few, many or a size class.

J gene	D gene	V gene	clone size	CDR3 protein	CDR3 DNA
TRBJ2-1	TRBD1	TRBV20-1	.	CSAKDRTGRNEQFF	TGCAGTGCCAAGGACAGGACCGGACGCAATGAGCAGTTCTTC
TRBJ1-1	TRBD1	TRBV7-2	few	CASSQRYRGTEAFF	TGTGCCAGCAGCCAACGCTACAGGGGAACTGAAGCTTTCTTT
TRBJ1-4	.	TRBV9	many	CASSVGMWGPNEKLFF	TGTGCCAGCAGCGTAGGAATGTGGGGCCCAAATGAAAAACTGTTTTTT
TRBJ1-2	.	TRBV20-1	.	CSAGPLDYGYTF	TGCAGTGCCGGTCCCCTTGACTATGGCTACACCTTC
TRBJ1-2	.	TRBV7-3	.	CASRITGTSLFYGYTF	TGTGCCAGCCGAATTACCGGGACCTCTCTTTTCTATGGCTACACCTTC
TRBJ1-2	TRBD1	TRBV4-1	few	CASKQTGSYGYTF	TGCGCCAGCAAACAGACAGGGTCCTATGGCTACACCTTC
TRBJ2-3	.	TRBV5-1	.	CASSFAGPGTDTQYF	TGCGCCAGCAGCTTTGCAGGGCCGGGGACAGATACGCAGTATTTT
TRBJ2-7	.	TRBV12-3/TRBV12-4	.	CASSFQGIYEQYF	TGTGCCAGCAGTTTCCAGGGGATCTACGAGCAGTACTTC
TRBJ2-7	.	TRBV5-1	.	CASSLGTERTYEQYF	TGCGCCAGCAGCTTGGGGACCGAAAGAACCTACGAGCAGTACTTC
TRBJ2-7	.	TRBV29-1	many	CSVADGGYEQYF	TGCAGCGTTGCGGACGGAGGCTACGAGCAGTACTTC
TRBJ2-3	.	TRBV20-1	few	CSARDKYTQYF	TGCAGTGCTAGAGATAAATATACGCAGTATTTT
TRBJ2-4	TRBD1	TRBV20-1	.	CSASDTGGLNIQYF	TGCAGTGCTTCTGACACAGGGGGCCTAAACATTCAGTACTTC
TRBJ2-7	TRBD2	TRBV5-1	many	CASSGTSGNYEQYF	TGCGCCAGCAGCGGGACTAGCGGGAATTACGAGCAGTACTTC
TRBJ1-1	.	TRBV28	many	CASSTPTGVTEAFF	TGTGCCAGCAGTACCCCAACAGGAGTGACTGAAGCTTTCTTT
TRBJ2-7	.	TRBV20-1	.	CSASPGPGEQYF	TGCAGTGCTAGCCCAGGTCCGGGGGAGCAGTACTTC
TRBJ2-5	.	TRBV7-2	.	CASSLFVQTQYF	TGTGCCAGCAGCTTATTTGTGCAGACCCAGTACTTC
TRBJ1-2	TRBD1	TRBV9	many	CASSVGDRGGYTF	TGTGCCAGCAGCGTAGGGGACAGGGGTGGCTACACCTTC
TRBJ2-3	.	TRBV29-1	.	CSVQAGPGTDTQYF	TGCAGCGTTCAGGCGGGGCCGGGCACAGATACGCAGTATTTT
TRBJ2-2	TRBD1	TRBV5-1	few	CASSWGQENTGELFF	TGCGCCAGCAGCTGGGGACAGGAAAACACCGGGGAGCTGTTTTTT
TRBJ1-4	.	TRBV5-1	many	CASSLGGTNEKLFF	TGTGCCAGCAGCTTAGGAGGTACAAATGAAAAACTGTTTTTT
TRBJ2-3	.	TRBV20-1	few	CSAPKVDTQYF	TGCAGTGCTCCTAAAGTAGATACGCAGTATTTT
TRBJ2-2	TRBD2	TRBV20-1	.	CSAFTTSGRAVGELFF	TGCAGTGCCTTTACCACTAGCGGGAGGGCCGTCGGGGAGCTGTTTTTT
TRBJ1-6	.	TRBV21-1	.	CASSKEQKSPLHF	TGTGCCAGCAGCAAAGAACAGAAATCACCCCTCCACTTT
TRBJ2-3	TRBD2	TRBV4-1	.	CASSQDWASGFSTDTQYF	TGCGCCAGCAGCCAAGATTGGGCTAGCGGGTTCAGCACAGATACGCAGTATTTT
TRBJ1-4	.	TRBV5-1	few	CASSLGVTNEKLFF	TGCGCCAGCAGCTTGGGCGTAACTAATGAAAAACTGTTTTTT
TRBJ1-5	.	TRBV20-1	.	CSARKVINQPQHF	TGCAGTGCTAGGAAGGTAATCAATCAGCCCCAGCATTTT